The sample holds a few counts of the clone carrying this TCR beta chain. Distinct nucleotide sequences in the sample also encode this CDR3. Measured with immunoSEQ multiplex PCR; TCRdb has only the in-frame clones, and not every one. This sample carries over 250,000 clones, 75% to 95% of them seen once, and the ten largest clones take around 2.6%. The V gene lost 5 bases and the J gene lost 2 bases, with 12 bases spanning the gap. This CDR3 contains 14 residues. CDR1 is SGHTA and CDR2 is FQGNSA in the germline V gene. The data were obtained in a study of blood T cell repertoires in COVID-19. The genes are TRBV7-2 and TRBJ1-2, with D possibly TRBD1 on 6 matching bases. The sample consisted of peripheral blood. This receptor was taken from a young adult with COVID-19, enrolled during active disease. In DNA, the CDR3 is TGTGCCAGCAGCACTACAGGGAAAAACTATGGCTACACCTTC. It codes for CASSTTGKNYGYTF.